One sample yielded the 26 T cell receptor beta chains listed below, sequenced in a study of cytotoxic CD8 clonotypes in ibrutinib-treated CLL. Assay used: immunoSEQ multiplex PCR; TCRdb lists only in-frame clones, some missing. The sample contains a few thousand clones, approximately 85% of which appear only once. The sequenced sample was PBMCs, obtained before ibrutinib treatment. These receptors all stem from a human donor with chronic lymphocytic leukemia.

The chain uses TRBV7-6 and TRBJ1-1; no definite D call. V dropped 3 bases and J dropped 1 base, with 9 bases sitting between them. The CDR3 loop spans 14 amino acids. The V gene's germline CDR1 is SGHVS and CDR2 FNYEAQ. The CDR3 here is CASSFGLSNTEAFF. CDR3 nucleotides: TGTGCCAGCAGCTTTGGGCTGTCGAACACTGAAGCTTTCTTT.

For the CDR3, the DNA is TGCGCCAGCAGCTTGGAGAGGGGAGAAGCTTTCTTT. Its protein product is CASSLERGEAFF. V usage is TRBV5-1 and J usage is TRBJ1-1; a possible D gene is TRBD1 (5 bases). Germline CDR1 and CDR2: SGHRS and YFSETQ. The germline V and J ends were trimmed by 0 bases and 8 bases, with 8 bases remaining between them. The CDR3 has 12 residues.

The J gene is TRBJ2-5, the V gene TRBV2; 15 nucleotides match TRBD2. V lost 7 bases and J lost 2; bases outside the gene matches: 8. Germline V gene data show CDR1 as SNHLY and CDR2 as FYNNEI. The CDR3 consists of 17 residues. CDR3 coding DNA: TGTGCCAGCACCTTAGGACTAGCGGGGGGGGTTCAAGAGACCCAGTACTTC. The encoded protein is CASTLGLAGGVQETQYF.

This clone was seen a single time. The genes are TRBV6-1 and TRBJ2-1; D unclear. The CDR3 consists of 10 residues. Trimming removed 2 bases from V and 15 bases from J, with 8 bases in between. Germline values: CDR1 MNHNS, CDR2 SASEGT. CDR3 coding DNA: TGTGCCAGCAGTGAAAGGCCGGGGTTCTTC. It yields the protein CASSERPGFF.

The V gene is TRBV29-1, the J gene TRBJ2-7; D gene unclear. CDR1 and CDR2 from the germline V gene are SQVTM and ANQGSEA. The CDR3 length is 12 residues. The germline V and J ends were trimmed by 5 bases and 0 bases, with 8 bases remaining between them. The CDR3 DNA follows: TGCAGCGTTACCATTTCCTCCTACGAGCAGTACTTC. It specifies CSVTISSYEQYF.

This chain connects TRBV10-2 to TRBJ1-1; 9 bases fit TRBD1. Germline lookup yields CDR1 WSHSY and CDR2 SAAADI. The CDR3 extends over 21 amino acids. Trimming at V came to 6 bases and at J to 1 base, leaving 24 bases not matched to a gene. CDR3 residues: CASSANRDRVWARGRNTEAFF. As DNA, the CDR3 is TGCGCCAGCAGCGCTAACCGGGACAGGGTTTGGGCAAGGGGTCGGAACACTGAAGCTTTCTTT.

This chain connects TRBV19 to TRBJ2-3, with 13 bases matching TRBD2. CDR3 length: 15 residues. J lost 11 bases, V lost 5 bases, and 10 bases had no gene match. Germline V gives CDR1 LNHDA, CDR2 SQIVND (reference sequence). CDR3 bases: TGTGCCAGTAGTGAATCCGGGACTAGCGGGGTTAAGCAGTATTTT. It is translated as CASSESGTSGVKQYF.

This chain joins TRBV2 and TRBJ1-5; 7 bases map to TRBD1. Germline CDR1 SNHLY, CDR2 FYNNEI. The CDR3 length is 19 residues. Trimming took 6 bases from V and 6 from J; bases not matched to a gene: 23. This CDR3 reads CASSYDIGGGVSRGQPQHF. CDR3 nucleotide sequence: TGTGCCAGCAGCTACGACATAGGGGGCGGTGTCAGCCGCGGTCAGCCCCAGCATTTT. The variable domain in full, completed from reference TRBV2 and TRBJ1-5, reads EPEVTQTPSHQVTQMGQEVILRCVPISNHLYFYWYRQILGQKVEFLVSFYNNEISEKSEIFDDQFSVERPDGSNFTLKIRSTKLEDSAMYFCASSYDIGGGVSRGQPQHFGDGTRLSIL.

V gene TRBV6-1 combines with J gene TRBJ1-2; D is unresolved. The CDR3 is made up of 17 amino acids. Germline V gene data show CDR1 as MNHNS and CDR2 as SASEGT. Trimming shortened V by 2 bases and J by 3 bases, and 19 bases separated the two germline ends. CDR3 loop: CASSERAVRSVDYGYTF. DNA for the CDR3: TGTGCCAGCAGTGAAAGAGCTGTTCGGAGCGTCGACTATGGCTACACCTTC.

V and J are TRBV2 and TRBJ2-7; TRBD1 might be the D (5 bases). CDR1 SNHLY and CDR2 FYNNEI come from the germline V gene. CDR3 size: 12 residues. V was cut by 4 bases and J by 5 bases, with 9 bases left in between. CDR3 in DNA: TGTGCCAGCAGTGTGTCCAGGGACGAGCAGTACTTC. This gives the protein CASSVSRDEQYF.

J is TRBJ1-5 and V is TRBV4-1, with unresolved D. Trimming removed 0 bases from V and 1 base from J, with 16 bases in between. The CDR3 has 18 residues. Germline loops: CDR1 MGHRA, CDR2 YSYEKL. CDR3 sequence reads: CASSQERGVGRSNQPQHF. The DNA of the CDR3 is TGCGCCAGCAGCCAAGAGCGAGGTGTTGGAAGGAGCAATCAGCCCCAGCATTTT.

This sequence joins TRBV5-8 and TRBJ1-1, with TRBD1 as a possible D gene (5 bases). V lost 10 bases to trimming and J lost 5 bases, with 15 bases between them. There are 12 residues in the CDR3. CDR1 is SGHTS, CDR2 YDEGEE, per germline. CDR3 in amino acids: CAGSGGGTEAFF. DNA of the CDR3: TGTGCCGGGTCCGGGGGTGGGACTGAAGCTTTCTTT.

The chain combines TRBV21-1 with TRBJ1-1. TRBV21-1 is termed a pseudogene. The CDR3 has 18 amino acids. CDR3 in DNA: TGTGCCAGCAGCAAATCGGGGCAGGGGAGGGGACCTAACACTGAAGCTTTCTTT. Its protein product is CASSKSGQGRGPNTEAFF.

The rearrangement uses TRBV5-1 and TRBJ1-1, with D possibly matching TRBD1 (5 bases). V lost 0 bases and J lost 6, with 18 bases in between. Germline CDR1 and CDR2: SGHRS and YFSETQ. The CDR3 is 16 amino acids. The DNA for the CDR3 is TGCGCCAGCAGCTTGGAGTTAGGAGGGGCGACGCCTGAAGCTTTCTTT. Translating gives CASSLELGGATPEAFF.

The sample holds one count of this clone. V is TRBV4-2 and J is TRBJ2-2, with a possible D match to TRBD1 (6 bases). The length of the CDR3 is 16 residues. Germline CDR1 LGHNA, CDR2 YNFKEQ. V lost 5 bases and J lost 1, with 14 bases in between. Here the CDR3 DNA reads TGTGCCAGCAGCTTTTTGCAAGGGGGGAACACCGGGGAGCTGTTTTTT. Its protein is CASSFLQGGNTGELFF.

This clone is deemed large (0.1 to 1%). J is TRBJ1-4 and V is TRBV7-9, with D perhaps matching TRBD1 (5 bases). The V end was cut by 5 bases, the J end by 2 bases, with 12 bases between. The germline CDR1 and CDR2 sequences are SEHNR and FQNEAQ (reference sequence). The CDR3 runs to 15 residues. The DNA of the CDR3 is TGTGCCAGCAGCACTCAGGGTTGGACTAATGAAAAACTGTTTTTT. It yields the protein CASSTQGWTNEKLFF.

This clone showed up just once. This chain uses TRBV6-1 with TRBJ1-6; D ambiguous. The CDR3 has 12 residues. Deletions cut 6 bases from V and 9 bases from J, with 9 bases between. Germline V lookup: CDR1 MNHNS, CDR2 SASEGT. In DNA, the CDR3 is TGTGCCAGCAGAGACCAACGTTCACCCCTCCACTTT. This gives the protein CASRDQRSPLHF.

The CDR3 region has the DNA TGTGCCAGCAGCTTGGCGGGGGGGCATGGCTACACCTTC. It specifies CASSLAGGHGYTF. The gene calls are TRBV11-2 and TRBJ1-2, with D tentatively TRBD1 (6 bases). The length of the CDR3 is 13 residues. The germline gives CDR1 SGHAT, CDR2 FQNNGV. V dropped 3 bases and J dropped 6 bases, with 11 bases sitting between them.

The chain employs TRBV5-1 and TRBJ1-1; 7 positions agree with TRBD1. Germline CDR1 and CDR2: SGHRS and YFSETQ. V shed 4 bases, J shed 0 bases, and the junction held 9 bases outside the gene matches. This CDR3 is 16 amino acids long. This CDR3 reads CASSIEGQRLNTEAFF. The CDR3 DNA sequence: TGCGCCAGCAGCATAGAGGGACAGCGACTGAACACTGAAGCTTTCTTT.

The chain is built from TRBV6-1 and TRBJ1-5; no clear D. There are 13 residues in the CDR3. The V gene lost 7 bases and the J gene lost 4 bases, with 11 bases spanning the gap. Germline values: CDR1 MNHNS, CDR2 SASEGT. The CDR3 DNA reads as TGTGCCAGCACCCGAGCCGGGAATCAGCCCCAGCATTTT. It is translated as CASTRAGNQPQHF.

The chain combines TRBV7-9 with TRBJ1-1; D gene ambiguous. The CDR3 has 12 residues. V was shortened by 1 base and J by 2 bases, with 2 bases between the two germline ends. Germline CDR1 and CDR2: SEHNR and FQNEAQ (reference sequence). DNA for the CDR3: TGTGCCAGCAGCTTAGAAAACACTGAAGCTTTCTTT. It specifies CASSLENTEAFF.

V usage is TRBV18 and J usage is TRBJ2-3; TRBD1 matches at 10 bases. The V gene end was trimmed by 2 bases and the J gene end by 1 base; junction bases not matched to a gene: 0. CDR1 KGHSH and CDR2 LQKENI come from the germline V gene. CDR3 size: 15 residues. CDR3 loop: CASSPGTGGTDTQYF. CDR3 bases: TGTGCCAGCTCACCAGGGACAGGGGGCACAGATACGCAGTATTTT.

The chain has TRBV7-9 and TRBJ2-3; no clear D gene. Germline CDR1 and CDR2: SEHNR and FQNEAQ (reference sequence). Trimming took off 5 bases at V and 9 bases at J, with 6 bases between the two ends. The CDR3 spans 10 residues. In nucleotides, the CDR3 is TGTGCCAGCAGCCTATCCACGCAGTATTTT. Translated: CASSLSTQYF.

This chain uses TRBV6-1 with TRBJ1-3, with 8 bases fitting TRBD1. The CDR3 covers 14 residues. Per germline, CDR1 MNHNS and CDR2 SASEGT. Germline trimming cut 4 bases from V and 9 bases from J; bases unmatched to any gene: 8. CDR3 DNA sequence: TGTGCCAGCAGTGCCGGGGACAGGCCGAGCACCATATATTTT. Translation gives CASSAGDRPSTIYF.

The chain has TRBV10-3 and TRBJ2-7; TRBD1 might be the D (6 bases). CDR1 is ENHRY, CDR2 SYGVKD, per germline. The CDR3 loop spans 13 amino acids. V was pared by 3 bases and J by 5 bases, with 11 bases between. The CDR3 coding sequence is TGTGCCATCAGTGACCCCAAGGGGGACGAGCAGTACTTC. It is translated as CAISDPKGDEQYF.

The chain joins TRBV6-1 to TRBJ2-7, with TRBD2 identical over 12 bases. This CDR3 spans 14 amino acids. With V trimmed by 7 bases and J by 3 bases, 4 bases remained unmatched. CDR1 is MNHNS and CDR2 is SASEGT in the germline V gene. The chain's CDR3 is CASTRLAGDYEQYF. CDR3 nucleotide sequence: TGTGCCAGCACCCGACTAGCGGGGGACTACGAGCAGTACTTC.